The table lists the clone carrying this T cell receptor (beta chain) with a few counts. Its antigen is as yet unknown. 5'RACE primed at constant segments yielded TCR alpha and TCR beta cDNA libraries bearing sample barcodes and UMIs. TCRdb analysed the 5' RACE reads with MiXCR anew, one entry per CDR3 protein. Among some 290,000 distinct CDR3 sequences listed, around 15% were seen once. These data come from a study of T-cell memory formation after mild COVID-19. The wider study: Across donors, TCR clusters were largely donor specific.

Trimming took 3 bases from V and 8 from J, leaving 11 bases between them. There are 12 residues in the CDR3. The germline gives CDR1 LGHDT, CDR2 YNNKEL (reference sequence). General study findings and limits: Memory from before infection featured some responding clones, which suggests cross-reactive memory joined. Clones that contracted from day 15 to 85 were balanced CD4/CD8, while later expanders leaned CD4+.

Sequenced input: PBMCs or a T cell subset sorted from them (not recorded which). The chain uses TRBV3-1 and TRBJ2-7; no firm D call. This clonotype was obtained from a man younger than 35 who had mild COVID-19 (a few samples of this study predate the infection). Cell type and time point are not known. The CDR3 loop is CASSHESRQQYF. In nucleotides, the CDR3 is TGTGCCAGCAGCCATGAGAGCAGGCAGCAGTACTTC.